This T cell receptor beta chain is from a study of cytomegalovirus exposure and HLA in healthy donors. Whole-study context: Falling in the Caucasian-associated ancestry cluster were approximately 84% of 398 genotyped donors.

Germline loops: CDR1 SGHRS, CDR2 YFSETQ. V was trimmed by 0 bases and J by 1 base, leaving 8 bases between them. This CDR3 region has 14 residues. In the PCR, 60 Vbeta and 13 Jbeta primers were used. Data came from immunoSEQ multiplex PCR; TCRdb stores just in-frame clones and leaves some out. The sample has around 99,000 clones, over 80% seen once. The sample comprised PBMCs. The sequence derives from a man aged 30-40 years in good health and CMV-seropositive. This chain uses TRBV5-1 with TRBJ2-7, with D hard to call. The CDR3: CASSLDVRSYEQYF. In nucleotides, the CDR3 is TGCGCCAGCAGCTTGGATGTCAGATCCTACGAGCAGTACTTC.